The sequence of this TCR beta chain was determined in a study of control samples from healthy donors and cancer patients. This clone was observed a few times. Measured with immunoSEQ multiplex PCR; TCRdb has only the in-frame clones, and not every one. The table shows roughly 92,000 clones, with approximately 86% occurring only once. Germline CDR1 reads SGHDT; CDR2 reads YYEEEE. Trimming shortened V by 2 bases and J by 2 bases, and 13 bases separated the two germline ends. The CDR3 extends over 15 amino acids. The chain recombines TRBV5-6 with TRBJ1-2; the D gene is possibly TRBD1 (5 bases). The sample consisted of blood. The origin of this receptor is a woman between 50 and 59 years old in good health. Here the CDR3 reads CASSFSPDSNYGYTF. The CDR3 coding sequence is TGTGCCAGCAGCTTTTCCCCTGACAGCAACTATGGCTACACCTTC.